This T cell receptor (beta chain) emerged from a study of blood T cell repertoires in COVID-19. Across the whole study: The analysed material was cDNA or gDNA that came from T cells, B-cell-depleted T cells, or PBMCs.

V trimming: 1 base; J trimming: 2 bases; junction bases outside the gene matches: 6. This CDR3 has 16 residues. Germline V gene data show CDR1 as SEHNR and CDR2 as FQNEAQ (reference sequence). TCRdb's table, derived via immunoSEQ multiplex PCR, lists solely in-frame clones and lacks some. The table has about 210,000 clones, about 86% seen once; the top ten hold approximately 25%. Recruits, aged roughly 18 to 95 years, lived in 20 to 30 US areas. Assignments of participants to cohorts depended upon their own reported clinical history. The specimen was PBMCs or T cells enriched from blood (not recorded which). The rearrangement links TRBV7-9 to TRBJ1-2, with 8 bases identical to TRBD1. This receptor was taken from a woman aged 40 to 50 in a cohort exposed to, infected with or recovered from COVID-19 (not recorded which). CDR3 DNA sequence: TGTGCCAGCAGCTTAGTTTGGGACAGGATCAACTATGGCTACACCTTC. Its protein product is CASSLVWDRINYGYTF.